A selection of T cell receptor beta chains follows, all from one sample in a study of cytomegalovirus exposure and HLA in healthy donors. Sequenced by immunoSEQ multiplex PCR; TCRdb stores in-frame clones only, minus some. The table shows some 150,000 clones, with over 60% occurring only once. The sample was PBMCs. The source of these receptors is a young woman in good health and CMV-seronegative. The CDR3 runs from the conserved cysteine through the conserved F or W. D genes are given only for firm matches. Not all rows give a size; the values are once, few, many and, for expanded clones, a class.

D	V	J	size	DNA	CDR3
TRBD2	TRBV7-9	TRBJ2-1	-	TGTTCCACCCACCGACTAGCGGGATCCAGCTCCTACAATGAGCAGTTCTTC	CSTHRLAGSSSYNEQFF
-	TRBV28	TRBJ1-5	once	TGTGCCAGCAGTTTAGGGGGCCAGCAGCCCCAGCATTTT	CASSLGGQQPQHF
TRBD2	TRBV10-3	TRBJ2-6	-	TGTGCCATCAGTGAGTCTGGACTAGCGGGAACTGGGGCCAACGTCCTGACTTTC	CAISESGLAGTGANVLTF
TRBD1	TRBV18	TRBJ2-5	few	TGTGCCAGCTCAAAAGGACAGGGCCGGGAGCAGTACTTC	CASSKGQGREQYF
TRBD1	TRBV15	TRBJ2-5	-	TGTGCCACCAGCACCAACAGGGGCCGAGGTCAAGAGACCCAGTACTTC	CATSTNRGRGQETQYF
-	TRBV18	TRBJ2-7	-	TGTGCCAGCTCACCCGGGGTGGGACTCCCCGGAGACGAGCAGTACTTC	CASSPGVGLPGDEQYF
TRBD1	TRBV19	TRBJ2-1	-	TGTGCCAGTAGTAGGGCAGGGGGCACGGTTAATGAGCAGTTCTTC	CASSRAGGTVNEQFF
-	TRBV15	TRBJ2-7	once	TGTGCCACCAGGGCTAGCATCACCTACGAGCAGTACTTC	CATRASITYEQYF
-	TRBV7-2	TRBJ1-1	few	TGTGCCAGCAGAGCGAGACCCACGGGAGCTGAAGCTTTCTTT	CASRARPTGAEAFF
-	TRBV27	TRBJ1-5	-	TGTGCCAGCAGTCACACCAGGGAGCCCCAGCATTTT	CASSHTREPQHF
-	TRBV7-6	TRBJ2-7	-	TGTGCCAGCAGCTTAGAAGCGTTTTCGACGACTTACTACGAGCAGTACTTC	CASSLEAFSTTYYEQYF
-	TRBV18	TRBJ2-3	-	TGTGCCAGCTCACCAACCCTAGCTGAGGATACGCAGTATTTT	CASSPTLAEDTQYF
TRBD1	TRBV18	TRBJ1-2	once	TGTGCCAGCTCAACAGGGGATTATGGCTACACCTTC	CASSTGDYGYTF